What follows are 6 T cell receptor beta chains derived from one specimen sequenced in a study of shared clonotypes between healthy human individuals. CD45RO-negative, CCR7-positively selected cells formed the naive CD8 fraction, excluding terminally differentiated effector memory CD45RA+ cells. TCRdb's copy holds only in-frame clones and misses some; the assay was immunoSEQ multiplex PCR. This repertoire shows about 590,000 clones, roughly 96% found once; its top ten account for roughly 0.1%. Sequencing was carried out using naive CD8+ T cells sorted from blood. Receptors were obtained from a woman aged 25 to 39 in good health.

This chain links TRBV19 with TRBJ1-1; D not resolved. The germline V and J ends were trimmed by 0 bases and 7 bases, with 18 bases remaining between them. The CDR3 sequence is 16 residues long. Germline V lookup: CDR1 LNHDA, CDR2 SQIVND (reference sequence). The DNA of the CDR3 is TGTGCCAGTAGTATAGATCGGGCATTGTTAACGGTTGAAGCTTTCTTT. This gives the protein CASSIDRALLTVEAFF.

V and J are TRBV28 and TRBJ2-1; D remains ambiguous. Germline V gene data show CDR1 as MDHEN and CDR2 as SYDVKM. The CDR3 spans 16 residues. The V end was cut by 7 bases, the J end by 2 bases, with 18 bases between. CDR3 in DNA: TGTGCCAGCACCGTCGGAATCCGATTTCCCTACAATGAGCAGTTCTTC. Amino acid sequence: CASTVGIRFPYNEQFF. The full variable domain, with the rest looked up from reference TRBV28 and TRBJ2-1, is DVKVTQSSRYLVKRTGEKVFLECVQDMDHENMFWYRQDPGLGLRLIYFSYDVKMKEKGDIPEGYSVSREKKERFSLILESASTNQTSMYLCASTVGIRFPYNEQFFGPGTRLTVL.

This clone was detected a few times. The V gene is TRBV7-9, the J gene TRBJ2-7, with 10 bases matching TRBD2. V trimming: 6 bases; J trimming: 3 bases; junction bases outside the gene matches: 8. Per the germline V gene, CDR1 is SEHNR and CDR2 is FQNEAQ (reference sequence). This CDR3 contains 15 residues. The CDR3 sequence: CASRPGLAVYYEQYF. The CDR3 DNA reads TGTGCCAGCAGACCAGGACTAGCGGTCTACTACGAGCAGTACTTC. Filled out from reference TRBV7-9 and TRBJ2-7, the complete variable domain reads DTGVSQNPRHKITKRGQNVTFRCDPISEHNRLYWYRQTLGQGPEFLTYFQNEAQLEKSRLLSDRFSAERPKGSFSTLEIQRTEQGDSAMYLCASRPGLAVYYEQYFGPGTRLTVT.

Of note for this clone: This sample also contains other DNA sequences that code for the same CDR3. The chain recombines TRBV28 with TRBJ2-7, with D unresolved. V lost 6 bases to trimming and J lost 1 base, with 4 bases between them. The CDR3 contains 11 residues. Germline lookup yields CDR1 MDHEN and CDR2 SYDVKM. CDR3 DNA: TGTGCCAGCAGGGGGTCCTACGAGCAGTACTTC. This codes for CASRGSYEQYF.

The CDR3 bases are TGTGCCAGCAGGATACTAGCGGGAGTTACCGGGGAGCTGTTTTTT. As protein: CASRILAGVTGELFF. The chain has TRBV28 and TRBJ2-2; 11 bases line up with TRBD2. The V gene end was trimmed by 6 bases and the J gene end by 5 bases; junction bases not matched to a gene: 5. CDR1 MDHEN and CDR2 SYDVKM come from the germline V gene. This CDR3 has 15 residues.

This clone was seen once. The chain is built from TRBV5-1 and TRBJ1-1; 7 nucleotides align to TRBD1. CDR1 and CDR2 (germline): SGHRS, YFSETQ. The ends lost 3 bases at V and 0 bases at J; junction bases unmatched: 2. There are 14 residues in the CDR3. DNA of the CDR3: TGCGCCAGCAGCTCGGACAGGCTGAACACTGAAGCTTTCTTT. Encoded protein: CASSSDRLNTEAFF.